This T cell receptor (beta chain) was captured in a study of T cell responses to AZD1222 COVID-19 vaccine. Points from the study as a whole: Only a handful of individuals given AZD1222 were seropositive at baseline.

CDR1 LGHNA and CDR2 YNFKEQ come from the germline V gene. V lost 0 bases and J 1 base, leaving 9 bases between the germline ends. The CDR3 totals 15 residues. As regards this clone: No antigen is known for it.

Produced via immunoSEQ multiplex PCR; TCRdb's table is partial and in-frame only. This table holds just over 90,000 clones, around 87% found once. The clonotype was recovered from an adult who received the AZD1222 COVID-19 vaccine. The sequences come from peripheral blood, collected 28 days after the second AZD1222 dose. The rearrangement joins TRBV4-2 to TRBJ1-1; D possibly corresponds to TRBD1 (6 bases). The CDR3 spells CASSQEVTGNTEAFF. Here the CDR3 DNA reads TGTGCCAGCAGCCAAGAGGTGACAGGGAACACTGAAGCTTTCTTT.